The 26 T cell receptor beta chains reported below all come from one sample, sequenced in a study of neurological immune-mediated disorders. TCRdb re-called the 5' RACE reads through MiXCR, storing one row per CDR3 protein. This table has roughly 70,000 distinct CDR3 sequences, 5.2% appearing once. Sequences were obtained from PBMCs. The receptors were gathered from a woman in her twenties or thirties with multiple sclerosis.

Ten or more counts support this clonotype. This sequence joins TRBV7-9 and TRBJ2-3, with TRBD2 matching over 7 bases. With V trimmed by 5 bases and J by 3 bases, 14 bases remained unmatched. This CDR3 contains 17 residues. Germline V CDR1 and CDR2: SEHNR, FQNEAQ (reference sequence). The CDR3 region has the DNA TGTGCCAGCAGCCACCGGGAGGCCAGAGGGGTAACAGATACGCAGTATTTT. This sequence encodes CASSHREARGVTDTQYF. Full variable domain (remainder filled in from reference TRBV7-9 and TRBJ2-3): DTGVSQNPRHKITKRGQNVTFRCDPISEHNRLYWYRQTLGQGPEFLTYFQNEAQLEKSRLLSDRFSAERPKGSFSTLEIQRTEQGDSAMYLCASSHREARGVTDTQYFGPGTRLTVL.

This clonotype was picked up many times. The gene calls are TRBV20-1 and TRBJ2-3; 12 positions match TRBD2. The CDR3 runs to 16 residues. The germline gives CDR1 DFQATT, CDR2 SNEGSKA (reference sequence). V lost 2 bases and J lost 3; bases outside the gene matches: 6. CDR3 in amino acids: CSARLAGGLLTDTQYF. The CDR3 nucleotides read TGCAGTGCTAGACTAGCGGGGGGGTTATTGACAGATACGCAGTATTTT.

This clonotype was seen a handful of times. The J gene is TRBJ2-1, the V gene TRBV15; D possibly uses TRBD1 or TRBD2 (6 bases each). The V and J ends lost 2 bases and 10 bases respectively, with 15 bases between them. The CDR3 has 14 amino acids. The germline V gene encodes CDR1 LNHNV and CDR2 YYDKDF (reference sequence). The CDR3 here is CATSRLRGPFEQFF. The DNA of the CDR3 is TGTGCCACCAGCAGACTTCGGGGGCCGTTCGAGCAGTTCTTC.

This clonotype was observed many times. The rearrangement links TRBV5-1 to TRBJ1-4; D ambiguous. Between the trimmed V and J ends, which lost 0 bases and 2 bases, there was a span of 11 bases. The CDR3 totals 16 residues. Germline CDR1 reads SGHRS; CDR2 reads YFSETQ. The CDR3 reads CASSLGVGSTNEKLFF. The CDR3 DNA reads TGCGCCAGCAGCTTGGGAGTGGGATCGACTAATGAAAAACTGTTTTTT. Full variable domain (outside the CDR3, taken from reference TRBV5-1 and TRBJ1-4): KAGVTQTPRYLIKTRGQQVTLSCSPISGHRSVSWYQQTPGQGLQFLFEYFSETQRNKGNFPGRFSGRQFSNSRSEMNVSTLELGDSALYLCASSLGVGSTNEKLFFGSGTQLSVL.

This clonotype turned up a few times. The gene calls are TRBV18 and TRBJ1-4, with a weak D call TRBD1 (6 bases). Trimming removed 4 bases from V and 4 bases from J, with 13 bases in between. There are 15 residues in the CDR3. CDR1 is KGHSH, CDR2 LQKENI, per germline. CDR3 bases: TGTGCCAGCTCACGCGGGGGCCCAAGTAATGAAAAACTGTTTTTT. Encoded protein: CASSRGGPSNEKLFF.

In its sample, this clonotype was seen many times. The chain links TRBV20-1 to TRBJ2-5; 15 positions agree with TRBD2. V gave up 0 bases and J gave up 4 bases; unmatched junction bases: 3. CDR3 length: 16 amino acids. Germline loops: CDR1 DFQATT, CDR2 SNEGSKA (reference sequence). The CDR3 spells CSARDPGLAGGETQYF. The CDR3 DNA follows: TGCAGTGCTAGAGATCCGGGACTAGCGGGAGGAGAGACCCAGTACTTC.

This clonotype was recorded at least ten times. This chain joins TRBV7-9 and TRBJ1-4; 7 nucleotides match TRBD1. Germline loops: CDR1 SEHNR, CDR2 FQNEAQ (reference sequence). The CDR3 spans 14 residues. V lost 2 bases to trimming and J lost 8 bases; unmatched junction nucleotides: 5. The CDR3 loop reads CASSLWGQPEKLFF. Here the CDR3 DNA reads TGTGCCAGCAGCTTATGGGGACAGCCAGAAAAACTGTTTTTT. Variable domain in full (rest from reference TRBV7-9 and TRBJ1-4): DTGVSQNPRHKITKRGQNVTFRCDPISEHNRLYWYRQTLGQGPEFLTYFQNEAQLEKSRLLSDRFSAERPKGSFSTLEIQRTEQGDSAMYLCASSLWGQPEKLFFGSGTQLSVL.

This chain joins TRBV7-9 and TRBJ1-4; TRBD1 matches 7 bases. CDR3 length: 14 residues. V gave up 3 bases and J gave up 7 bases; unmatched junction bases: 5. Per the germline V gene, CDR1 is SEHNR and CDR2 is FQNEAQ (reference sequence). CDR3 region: CASSFQGEGEKLFF. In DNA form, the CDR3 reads TGTGCCAGCAGCTTCCAGGGGGAGGGTGAAAAACTGTTTTTT. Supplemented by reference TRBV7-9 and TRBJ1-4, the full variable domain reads DTGVSQNPRHKITKRGQNVTFRCDPISEHNRLYWYRQTLGQGPEFLTYFQNEAQLEKSRLLSDRFSAERPKGSFSTLEIQRTEQGDSAMYLCASSFQGEGEKLFFGSGTQLSVL.

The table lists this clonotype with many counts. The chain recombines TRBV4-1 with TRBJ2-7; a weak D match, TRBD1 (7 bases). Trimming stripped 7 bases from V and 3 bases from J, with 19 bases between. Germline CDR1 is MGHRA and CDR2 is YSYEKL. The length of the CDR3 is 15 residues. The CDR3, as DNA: TGCGCCAGCAACCGGGGACTGACAGGGAACTACGAGCAGTACTTC. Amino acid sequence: CASNRGLTGNYEQYF.

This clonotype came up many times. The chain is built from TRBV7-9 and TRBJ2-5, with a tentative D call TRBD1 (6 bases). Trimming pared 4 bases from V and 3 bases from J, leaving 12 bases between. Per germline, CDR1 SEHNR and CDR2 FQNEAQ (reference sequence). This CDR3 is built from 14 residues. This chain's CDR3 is CASSSLTGKETQYF. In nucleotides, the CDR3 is TGTGCCAGCAGCTCCCTGACAGGCAAAGAGACCCAGTACTTC.

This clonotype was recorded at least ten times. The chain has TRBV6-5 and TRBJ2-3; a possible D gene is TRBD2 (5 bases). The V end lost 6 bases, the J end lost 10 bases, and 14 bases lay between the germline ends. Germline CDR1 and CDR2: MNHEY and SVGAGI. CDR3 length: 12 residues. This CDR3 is CASSLTRGAQYF. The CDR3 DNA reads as TGTGCCAGCAGCCTAACCCGGGGAGCGCAGTATTTT.

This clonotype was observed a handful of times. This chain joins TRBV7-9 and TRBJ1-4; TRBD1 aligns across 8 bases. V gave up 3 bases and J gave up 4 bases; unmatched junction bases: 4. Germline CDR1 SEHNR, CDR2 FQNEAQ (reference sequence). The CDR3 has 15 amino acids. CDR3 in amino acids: CASSLRDRINEKLFF. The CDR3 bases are TGTGCCAGCAGCTTGCGGGACAGGATTAATGAAAAACTGTTTTTT.

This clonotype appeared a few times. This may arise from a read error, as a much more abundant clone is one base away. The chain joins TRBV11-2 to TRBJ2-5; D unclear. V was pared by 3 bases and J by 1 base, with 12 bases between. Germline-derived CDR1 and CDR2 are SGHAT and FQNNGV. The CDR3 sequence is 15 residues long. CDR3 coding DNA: TGTGCCAGCAGCTTTTGGGCTAGAGGCCAAGAGACCCAGTACTTC. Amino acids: CASSFWARGQETQYF. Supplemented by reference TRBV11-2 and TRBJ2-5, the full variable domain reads EAGVAQSPRYKIIEKRQSVAFWCNPISGHATLYWYQQILGQGPKLLIQFQNNGVVDDSQLPKDRFSAERLKGVDSTLKIQPAKLEDSAVYLCASSFWARGQETQYFGPGTRLLVL.

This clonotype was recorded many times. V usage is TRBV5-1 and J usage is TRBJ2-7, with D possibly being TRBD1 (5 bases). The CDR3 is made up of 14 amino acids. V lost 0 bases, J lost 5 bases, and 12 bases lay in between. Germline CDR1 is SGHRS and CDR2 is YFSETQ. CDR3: CASSLGRASDEQYF. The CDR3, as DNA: TGCGCCAGCAGCTTGGGCAGGGCGTCAGACGAGCAGTACTTC.

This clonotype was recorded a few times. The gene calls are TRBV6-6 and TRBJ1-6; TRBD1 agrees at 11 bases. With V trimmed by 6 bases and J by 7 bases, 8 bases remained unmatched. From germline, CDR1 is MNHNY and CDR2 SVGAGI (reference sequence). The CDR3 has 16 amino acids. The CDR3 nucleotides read TGTGCCAGCAGAAAGGACAGGGGGCAAGGGAATTCACCCCTCCACTTT. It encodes CASRKDRGQGNSPLHF.

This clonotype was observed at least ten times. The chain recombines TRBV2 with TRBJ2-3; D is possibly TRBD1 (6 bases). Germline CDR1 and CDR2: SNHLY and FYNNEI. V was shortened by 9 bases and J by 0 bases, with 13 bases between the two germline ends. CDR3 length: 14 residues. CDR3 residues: CASNPGHSTDTQYF. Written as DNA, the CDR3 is TGTGCCAGTAACCCGGGACATAGCACAGATACGCAGTATTTT.

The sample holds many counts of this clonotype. The CDR3: CASSLEQGVTEAFF. The CDR3 DNA sequence: TGTGCCAGCAGCTTAGAACAGGGGGTCACTGAAGCTTTCTTT. This sequence joins TRBV7-9 and TRBJ1-1; 8 nucleotides line up with TRBD1. J was trimmed by 4 bases and V by 1 base; bases with no gene match: 2. There are 14 residues in the CDR3. CDR1 SEHNR and CDR2 FQNEAQ come from the germline V gene (reference sequence).

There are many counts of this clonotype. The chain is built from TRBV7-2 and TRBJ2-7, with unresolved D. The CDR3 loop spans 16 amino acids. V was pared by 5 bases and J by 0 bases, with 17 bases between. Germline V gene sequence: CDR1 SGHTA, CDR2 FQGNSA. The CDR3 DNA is TGTGCCAGCAGCACCCCCATGACCGAGAGCTCCTACGAGCAGTACTTC. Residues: CASSTPMTESSYEQYF.

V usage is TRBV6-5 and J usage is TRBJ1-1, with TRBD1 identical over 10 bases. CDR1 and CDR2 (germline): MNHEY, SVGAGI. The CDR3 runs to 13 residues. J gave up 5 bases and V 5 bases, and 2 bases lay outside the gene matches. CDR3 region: CASSAGQGTEAFF. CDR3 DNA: TGTGCCAGCAGTGCGGGACAGGGGACTGAAGCTTTCTTT.

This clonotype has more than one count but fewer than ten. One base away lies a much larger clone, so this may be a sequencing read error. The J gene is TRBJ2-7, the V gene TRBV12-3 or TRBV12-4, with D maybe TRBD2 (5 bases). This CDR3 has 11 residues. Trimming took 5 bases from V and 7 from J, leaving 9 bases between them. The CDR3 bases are TGTGCCAGCAGTGTCCGGGAAGAGCAGTACTTC. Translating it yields CASSVREEQYF.

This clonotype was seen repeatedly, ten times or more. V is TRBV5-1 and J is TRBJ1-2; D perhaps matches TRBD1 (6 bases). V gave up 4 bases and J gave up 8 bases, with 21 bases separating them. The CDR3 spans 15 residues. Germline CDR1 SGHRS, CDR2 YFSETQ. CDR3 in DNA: TGCGCCAGCAGCCGCTACCGACAGGTCCAGGAGGGCTACACCTTC. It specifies CASSRYRQVQEGYTF.

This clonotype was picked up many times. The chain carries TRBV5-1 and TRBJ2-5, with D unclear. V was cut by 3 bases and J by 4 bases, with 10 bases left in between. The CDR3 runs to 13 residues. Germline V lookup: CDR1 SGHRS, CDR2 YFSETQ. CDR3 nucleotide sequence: TGCGCCAGCAGCTGGCGGTCAGGAGAGACCCAGTACTTC. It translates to CASSWRSGETQYF.

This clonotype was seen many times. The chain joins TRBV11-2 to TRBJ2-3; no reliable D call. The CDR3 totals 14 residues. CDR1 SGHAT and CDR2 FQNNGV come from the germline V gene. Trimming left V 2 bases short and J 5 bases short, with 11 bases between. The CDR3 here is CASSLKGQVDTQYF. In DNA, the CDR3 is TGTGCCAGCAGCTTAAAGGGCCAGGTAGATACGCAGTATTTT.

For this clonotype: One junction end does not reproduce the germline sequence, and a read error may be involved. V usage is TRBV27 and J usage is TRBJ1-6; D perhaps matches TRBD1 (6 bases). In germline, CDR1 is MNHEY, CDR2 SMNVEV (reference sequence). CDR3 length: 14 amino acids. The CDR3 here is CASSYRERNSPLNF. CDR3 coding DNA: TGTGCCAGCAGCTACAGGGAGAGGAATTCACCCCTCAACTTT.

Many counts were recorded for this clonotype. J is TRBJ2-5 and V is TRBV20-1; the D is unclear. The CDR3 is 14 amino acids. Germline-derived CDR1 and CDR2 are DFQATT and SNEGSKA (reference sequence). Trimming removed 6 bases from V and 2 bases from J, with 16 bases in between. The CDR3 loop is CSAPLISRQETQYF. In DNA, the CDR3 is TGCAGTGCCCCCCTGATAAGTCGGCAAGAGACCCAGTACTTC.

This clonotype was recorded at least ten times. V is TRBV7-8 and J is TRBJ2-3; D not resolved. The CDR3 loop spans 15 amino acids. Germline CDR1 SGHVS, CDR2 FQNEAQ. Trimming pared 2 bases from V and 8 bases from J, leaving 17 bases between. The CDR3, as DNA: TGTGCCAGCAGCTTACAACGGAACCAATACCGTACGCAGTATTTT. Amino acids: CASSLQRNQYRTQYF. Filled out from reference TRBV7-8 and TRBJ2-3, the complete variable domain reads GAGVSQSPRYKVAKRGQDVALRCDPISGHVSLFWYQQALGQGPEFLTYFQNEAQLDKSGLPSDRFFAERPEGSVSTLKIQRTQQEDSAVYLCASSLQRNQYRTQYFGPGTRLTVL.